Included here is one TCR beta chain sequence, with context. Its matching antigen is unknown. The CDR3 totals 19 residues. V shed 1 base, J shed 0 bases, and the junction held 11 bases outside the gene matches. The authors sorted CD4+ naive, central memory, regulatory and stem cell-like memory cells via CD45RO/CCR7/CD25/CD127/CD95/CD27. The data were taken from a study of beta chain features in type 1 diabetes. About the study: About 110 million sorted cells were examined across all samples.

All of the isolated RNA was reverse transcribed, so expressed TCRB transcripts were sequenced. The data were produced by immunoSEQ multiplex PCR, yet TCRdb's version contains in-frame clones alone and is incomplete. The sample lists around 340,000 clones; roughly 9% were seen once. Study-level findings and limits: Individuals with type 1 diabetes displayed fewer insertions and more deletions at VDJ junctions. Among all four CD4+ subsets, Type 1 diabetes patients had TCRB CDR3s that were moderately but significantly shorter. A PCR bias possibly favoring shorter templates would apply equally to patients and controls.

Sequenced sample: central memory CD4+ T cells from blood. This clonotype was obtained from a man aged 25 to 45 with type 1 diabetes. The chain couples TRBV23-1 to TRBJ2-2, with 7 positions matching TRBD2. TRBV23-1 falls under the ORF class, with uncertain function. As DNA, the CDR3 is TGCGCCAGCAGTCAATACGGGGGGATCCACCGCGCGAACACCGGGGAGCTGTTTTTT. It specifies CASSQYGGIHRANTGELFF.